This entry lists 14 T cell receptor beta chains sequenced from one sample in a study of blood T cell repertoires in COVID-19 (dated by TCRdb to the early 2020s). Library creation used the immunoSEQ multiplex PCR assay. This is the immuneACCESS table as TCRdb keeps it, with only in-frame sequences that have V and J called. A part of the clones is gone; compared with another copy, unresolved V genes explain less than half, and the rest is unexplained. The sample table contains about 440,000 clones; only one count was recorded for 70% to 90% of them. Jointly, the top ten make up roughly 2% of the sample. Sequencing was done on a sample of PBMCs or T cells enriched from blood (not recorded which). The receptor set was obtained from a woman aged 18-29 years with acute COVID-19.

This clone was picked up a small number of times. The CDR3 protein is CASTATGSYNEQFF. The CDR3 DNA reads as TGTGCCAGCACGGCAACGGGTTCCTACAATGAGCAGTTCTTC. The rearrangement links TRBV6-5 to TRBJ2-1; D call uncertain. V gave up 7 bases and J gave up 1 base, with 11 bases separating them. The CDR3 is 14 amino acids. Germline V lookup: CDR1 MNHEY, CDR2 SVGAGI.

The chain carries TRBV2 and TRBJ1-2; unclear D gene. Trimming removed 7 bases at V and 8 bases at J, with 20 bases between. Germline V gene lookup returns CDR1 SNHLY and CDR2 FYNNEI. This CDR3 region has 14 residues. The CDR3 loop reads CASTPSWREYGYTF. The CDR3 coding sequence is TGTGCCAGCACTCCCTCTTGGCGGGAGTACGGCTACACCTTC.

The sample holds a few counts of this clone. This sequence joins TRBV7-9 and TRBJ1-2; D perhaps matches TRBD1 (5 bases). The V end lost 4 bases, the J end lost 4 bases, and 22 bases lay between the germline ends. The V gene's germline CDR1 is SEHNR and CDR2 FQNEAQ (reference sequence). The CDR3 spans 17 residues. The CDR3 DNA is TGTGCCAGCAGCTCAAGCGGGTCGGGACGGCCCGTCTATGGCTACACCTTC. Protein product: CASSSSGSGRPVYGYTF.

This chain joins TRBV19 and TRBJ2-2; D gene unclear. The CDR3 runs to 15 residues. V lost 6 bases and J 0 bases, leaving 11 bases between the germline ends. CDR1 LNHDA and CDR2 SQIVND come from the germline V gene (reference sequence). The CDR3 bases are TGTGCCAGTAGCAGGCTTACTTCGAACACCGGGGAGCTGTTTTTT. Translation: CASSRLTSNTGELFF.

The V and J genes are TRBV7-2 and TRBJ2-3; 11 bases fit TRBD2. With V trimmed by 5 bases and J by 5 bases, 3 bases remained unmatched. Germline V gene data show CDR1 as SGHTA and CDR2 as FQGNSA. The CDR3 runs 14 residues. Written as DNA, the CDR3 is TGTGCCAGCAGCCCTGGACTAGCGGGAGATACGCAGTATTTT. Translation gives CASSPGLAGDTQYF.

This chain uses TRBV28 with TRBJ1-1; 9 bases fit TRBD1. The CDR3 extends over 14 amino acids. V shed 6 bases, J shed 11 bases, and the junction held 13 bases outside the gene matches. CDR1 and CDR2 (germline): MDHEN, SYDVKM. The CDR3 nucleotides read TGTGCCAGCAGAATTTCCCCGGGACAGGGTGAGGCTTTCTTT. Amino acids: CASRISPGQGEAFF.

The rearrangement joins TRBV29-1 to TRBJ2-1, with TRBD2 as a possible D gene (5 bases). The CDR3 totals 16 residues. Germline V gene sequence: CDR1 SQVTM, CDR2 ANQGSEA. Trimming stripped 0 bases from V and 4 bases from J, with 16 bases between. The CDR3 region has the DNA TGCAGCGTTGAAGAGGGTAGCGCAAACCGGTACAATGAGCAGTTCTTC. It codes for CSVEEGSANRYNEQFF.

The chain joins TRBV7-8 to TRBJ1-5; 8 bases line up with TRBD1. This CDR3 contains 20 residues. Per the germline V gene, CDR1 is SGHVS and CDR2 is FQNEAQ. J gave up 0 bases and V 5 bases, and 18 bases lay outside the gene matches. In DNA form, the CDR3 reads TGTGCCAGCAGCCCAAGGTGGCCGACAGGGGATTTTTATAGCAATCAGCCCCAGCATTTT. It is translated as CASSPRWPTGDFYSNQPQHF.

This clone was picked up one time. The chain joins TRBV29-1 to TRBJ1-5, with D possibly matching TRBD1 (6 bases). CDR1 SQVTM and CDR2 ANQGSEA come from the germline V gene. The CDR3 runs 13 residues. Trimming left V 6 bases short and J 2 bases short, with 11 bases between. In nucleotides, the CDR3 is TGCAGCGTAGAACAGGGTCGCAATCAGCCCCAGCATTTT. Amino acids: CSVEQGRNQPQHF. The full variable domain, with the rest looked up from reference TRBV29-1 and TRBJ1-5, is SAVISQKPSRDICQRGTSLTIQCQVDSQVTMMFWYRQQPGQSLTLIATANQGSEATYESGFVIDKFPISRPNLTFSTLTVSNMSPEDSSIYLCSVEQGRNQPQHFGDGTRLSIL.

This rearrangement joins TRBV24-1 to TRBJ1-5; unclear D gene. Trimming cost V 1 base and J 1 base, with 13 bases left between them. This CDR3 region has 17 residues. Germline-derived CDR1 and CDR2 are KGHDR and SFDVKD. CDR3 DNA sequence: TGTGCCACCAGTGATTTTTTGGTAGATCTGAGCAATCAGCCCCAGCATTTT. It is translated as CATSDFLVDLSNQPQHF.

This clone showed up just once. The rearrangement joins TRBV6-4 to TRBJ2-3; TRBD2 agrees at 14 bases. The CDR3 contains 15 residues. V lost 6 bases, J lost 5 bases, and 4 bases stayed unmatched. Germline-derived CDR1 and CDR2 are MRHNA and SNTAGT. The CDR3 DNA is TGTGCCAGCAGCGGACTAGCGGGGGGTTTAGATACGCAGTATTTT. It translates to CASSGLAGGLDTQYF.

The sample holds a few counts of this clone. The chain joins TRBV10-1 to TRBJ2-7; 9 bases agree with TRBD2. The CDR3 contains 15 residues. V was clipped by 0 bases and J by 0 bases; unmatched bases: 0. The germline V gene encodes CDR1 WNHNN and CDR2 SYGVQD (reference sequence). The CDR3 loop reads CASSESSGSSYEQYF. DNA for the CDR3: TGCGCCAGCAGTGAGTCTAGCGGGAGCTCCTACGAGCAGTACTTC.

CDR3 nucleotide sequence: TGTGCCACCAGCCGGCCGATTCGGGACAGGGCGGCCGAGCAGTACTTC. Its protein product is CATSRPIRDRAAEQYF. The chain employs TRBV15 and TRBJ2-7, with 9 bases matching TRBD1. The CDR3 is made up of 16 amino acids. CDR1 is LNHNV and CDR2 is YYDKDF in the germline V gene (reference sequence). Trimming at V came to 5 bases and at J to 6 bases, leaving 14 bases not matched to a gene.

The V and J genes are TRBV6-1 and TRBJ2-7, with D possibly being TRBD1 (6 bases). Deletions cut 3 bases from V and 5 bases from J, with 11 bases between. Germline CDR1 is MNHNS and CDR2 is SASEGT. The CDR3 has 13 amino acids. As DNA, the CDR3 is TGTGCCAGCAGTGAGAGGACAGTAAACGAGCAGTACTTC. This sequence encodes CASSERTVNEQYF.